Sequencing of this T cell receptor (beta chain) was carried out in a study of blood T cell repertoires in COVID-19. In the study overall: Donors in the United States, Italy and Spain gave samples during acute or convalescent COVID-19.

Original analysis: Amplified reference gene primers provided the basis for estimating nucleated cell counts. Only in-frame clones appear in the TCRdb table, and some are missing; sequencing was by immunoSEQ multiplex PCR. For V, J and clone size, that table is used; D and trimming come from the DNA. This sample carries fewer than 250,000 clones, roughly 87% of them seen once, and the ten largest clones take roughly 7.2%. Participant ages covered roughly 18 to 89 years across 24 US areas. The study assigned cohorts using participant-reported clinical history. After removal of 0 bases from V and 0 bases from J, the junction contained 6 bases not matched to a gene. Germline lookup yields CDR1 MGHRA and CDR2 YSYEKL. This CDR3 comprises 19 residues.

What was sequenced was PBMCs or T cells enriched from blood (not recorded which). This TCR was sampled from a young man in a cohort exposed to, infected with or recovered from COVID-19 (not recorded which). V gene TRBV4-1 combines with J gene TRBJ2-3, with TRBD2 matching 13 bases. The CDR3 is CASSQDWTSGSISTDTQYF. The CDR3 region has the DNA TGCGCCAGCAGCCAAGATTGGACTAGCGGGAGTATAAGCACAGATACGCAGTATTTT.